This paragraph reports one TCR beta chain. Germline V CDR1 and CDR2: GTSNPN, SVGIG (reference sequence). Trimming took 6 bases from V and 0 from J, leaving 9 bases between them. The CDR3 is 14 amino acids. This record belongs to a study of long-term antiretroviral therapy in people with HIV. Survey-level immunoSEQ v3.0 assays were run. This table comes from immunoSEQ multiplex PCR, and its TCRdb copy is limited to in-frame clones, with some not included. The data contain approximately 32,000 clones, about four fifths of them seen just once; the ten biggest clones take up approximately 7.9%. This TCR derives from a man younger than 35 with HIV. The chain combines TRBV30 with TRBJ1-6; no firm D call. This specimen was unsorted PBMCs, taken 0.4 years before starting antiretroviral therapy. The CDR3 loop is CACSRSSYNSPLHF. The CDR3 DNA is TGTGCCTGTTCTCGGAGCTCCTATAATTCACCCCTCCACTTT.